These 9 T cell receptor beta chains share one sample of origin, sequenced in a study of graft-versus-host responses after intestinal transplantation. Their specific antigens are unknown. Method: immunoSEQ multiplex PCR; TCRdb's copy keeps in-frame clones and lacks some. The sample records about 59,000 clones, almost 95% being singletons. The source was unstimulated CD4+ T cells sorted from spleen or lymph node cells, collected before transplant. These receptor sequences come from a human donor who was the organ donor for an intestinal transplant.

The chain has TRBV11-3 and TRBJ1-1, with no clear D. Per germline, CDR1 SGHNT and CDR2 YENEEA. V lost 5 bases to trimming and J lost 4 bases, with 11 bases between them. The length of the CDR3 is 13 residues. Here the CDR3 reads CASSPSRGTEAFF. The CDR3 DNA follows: TGTGCCAGCAGCCCATCCCGAGGCACTGAAGCTTTCTTT.

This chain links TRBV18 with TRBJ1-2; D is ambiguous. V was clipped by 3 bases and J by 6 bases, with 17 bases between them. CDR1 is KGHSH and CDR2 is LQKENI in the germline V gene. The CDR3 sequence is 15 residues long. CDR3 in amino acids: CASSPPGRGPDGYTF. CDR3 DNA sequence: TGTGCCAGCTCACCGCCAGGTCGAGGTCCTGATGGCTACACCTTC.

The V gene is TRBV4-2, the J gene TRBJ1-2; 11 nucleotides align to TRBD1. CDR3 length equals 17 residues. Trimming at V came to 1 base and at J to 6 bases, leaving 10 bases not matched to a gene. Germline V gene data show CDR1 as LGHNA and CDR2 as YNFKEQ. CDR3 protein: CASSQGSRDRGGDGYTF. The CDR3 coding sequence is TGTGCCAGCAGCCAAGGCTCCCGGGACAGGGGGGGGGATGGCTACACCTTC.

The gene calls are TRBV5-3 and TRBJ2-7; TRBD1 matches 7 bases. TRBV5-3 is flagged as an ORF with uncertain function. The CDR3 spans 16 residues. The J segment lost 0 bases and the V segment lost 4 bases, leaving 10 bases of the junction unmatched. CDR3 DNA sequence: TGTGCCAGAAGCCTTTCAGACAGGGACGGCTCCTACGAGCAGTACTTC. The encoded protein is CARSLSDRDGSYEQYF.

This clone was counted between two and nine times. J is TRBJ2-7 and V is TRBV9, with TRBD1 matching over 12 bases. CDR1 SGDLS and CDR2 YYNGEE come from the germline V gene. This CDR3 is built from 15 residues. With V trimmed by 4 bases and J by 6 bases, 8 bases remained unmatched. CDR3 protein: CASSRGGQGAGEQYF. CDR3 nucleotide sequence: TGTGCCAGCAGCAGAGGGGGACAGGGGGCTGGCGAGCAGTACTTC.

This CDR3 is CASSSGVFGTPLHF. In DNA, the CDR3 is TGCGCCAGCAGCTCGGGGGTTTTCGGGACACCCCTCCACTTT. The chain carries TRBV5-1 and TRBJ1-6, with D perhaps TRBD1 (5 bases). Looked up from germline, CDR1 is SGHRS and CDR2 is YFSETQ. CDR3 length: 14 amino acids. The V and J ends lost 3 bases and 11 bases respectively, with 15 bases between them.

In DNA form, the CDR3 reads TGTGCCAGTAGTCAGCGACAGGGAATAGTTTCAGACACTGAAGCTTTCTTT. This gives the protein CASSQRQGIVSDTEAFF. The gene calls are TRBV19 and TRBJ1-1; 7 bases are a match to TRBD1. J was trimmed by 3 bases and V by 5 bases; bases with no gene match: 15. Germline-derived CDR1 and CDR2 are LNHDA and SQIVND (reference sequence). CDR3 length: 17 residues.

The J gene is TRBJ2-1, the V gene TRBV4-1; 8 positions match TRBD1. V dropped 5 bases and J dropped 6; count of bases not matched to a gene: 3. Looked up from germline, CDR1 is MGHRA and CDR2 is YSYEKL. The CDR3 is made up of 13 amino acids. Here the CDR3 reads CASSIGQGNEQFF. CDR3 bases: TGCGCCAGCAGCATCGGACAGGGCAATGAGCAGTTCTTC.

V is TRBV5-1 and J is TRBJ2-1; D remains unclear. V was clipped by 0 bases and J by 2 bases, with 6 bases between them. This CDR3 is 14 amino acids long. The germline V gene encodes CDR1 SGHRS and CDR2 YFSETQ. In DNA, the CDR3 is TGCGCCAGCAGCTTGGAAGGAACCTACAATGAGCAGTTCTTC. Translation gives CASSLEGTYNEQFF.